This T cell receptor (beta chain) was sequenced during a study of blood T cell repertoires in COVID-19. Some clones are missing from TCRdb's copy, which holds only in-frame ones; the method was immunoSEQ multiplex PCR. The repertoire consists of about 210,000 clones, with about four fifths occurring once and the leading ten covering roughly 7.8%. Germline V CDR1 and CDR2: SGHRS, YFSETQ. The CDR3 extends over 15 amino acids. V was clipped by 0 bases and J by 9 bases; unmatched bases: 5. Many counts were recorded for this clone. Material: peripheral blood. J is TRBJ1-6 and V is TRBV5-1; TRBD1 matches 8 bases. The sequence came from a woman aged 80 or over with COVID-19, enrolled during active disease. In DNA, the CDR3 is TGCGCCAGCAGCTTGGCCACAGGGGGGGCTTCACCCCTCCACTTT. The encoded protein is CASSLATGGASPLHF.